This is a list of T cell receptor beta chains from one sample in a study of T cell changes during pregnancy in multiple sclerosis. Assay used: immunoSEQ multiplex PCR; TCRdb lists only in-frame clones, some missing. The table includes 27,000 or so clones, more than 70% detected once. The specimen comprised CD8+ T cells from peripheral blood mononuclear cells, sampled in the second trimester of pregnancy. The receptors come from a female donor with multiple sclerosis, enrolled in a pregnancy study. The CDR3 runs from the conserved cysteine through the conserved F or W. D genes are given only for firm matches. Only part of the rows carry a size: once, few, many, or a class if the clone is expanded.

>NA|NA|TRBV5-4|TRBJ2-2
TGTGCCAGCAGCCCTTACAGGGAAGGGACCGGGGAGCTGTTTTTT
CASSPYREGTGELFF
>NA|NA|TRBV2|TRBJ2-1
TGTGCCAGCAGTGTATTACTAGAGTTAGAGGGTGAGCAGTTCTTC
CASSVLLELEGEQFF
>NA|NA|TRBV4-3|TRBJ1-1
TGCGCCAGCAGCCGCCTCCGGGACACCGACACTGAAGCTTTCTTT
CASSRLRDTDTEAFF
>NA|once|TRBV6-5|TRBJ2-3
TGTGCCAGCAGTTACTTCCCGACAGATACGCAGTATTTT
CASSYFPTDTQYF
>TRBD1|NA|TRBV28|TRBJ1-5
TGTGCCAGCAGTTACCTCGCCGAAACTGAGACAGGGAGCAATCAGCCCCAGCATTTT
CASSYLAETETGSNQPQHF
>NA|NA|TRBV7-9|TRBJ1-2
TGTGCCAGCAGCCACGGACAGAATCTTCCTAACTATGGCTACACCTTC
CASSHGQNLPNYGYTF
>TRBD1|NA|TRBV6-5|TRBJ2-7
TGTGCCAGCAGTTACTCGACAGGGTGGTCCTACGAGCAGTACTTC
CASSYSTGWSYEQYF
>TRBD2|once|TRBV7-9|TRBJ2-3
TGTGCCAGCAGCTCACTCGGACTAGCTCTAAATACGCAGTATTTT
CASSSLGLALNTQYF
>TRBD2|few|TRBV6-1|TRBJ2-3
TGTGCCAGCAGTGAAGCTGCGGGCGGGGGGGCAGATACGCAGTATTTT
CASSEAAGGGADTQYF
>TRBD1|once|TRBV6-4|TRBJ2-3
TGTGCCAGCAGTGGACAGGGTGGGACAGATACGCAGTATTTT
CASSGQGGTDTQYF
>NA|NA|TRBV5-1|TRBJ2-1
TGCGCCAGCTCGGACCCGGGACTCATGGTGAATGAGCAGTTCTTC
CASSDPGLMVNEQFF
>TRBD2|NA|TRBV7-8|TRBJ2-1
TGTGCCAGCAGCTTCGGGGCTAGCGGTCCCTACAATGAGCAGTTCTTC
CASSFGASGPYNEQFF
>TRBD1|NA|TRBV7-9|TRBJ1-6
TGTGCCAGCAGCTCCGCCCCGGGACAGTATAATTCACCCCTCCACTTT
CASSSAPGQYNSPLHF
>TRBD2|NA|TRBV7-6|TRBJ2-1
TGTGCCAGCAGCTTAATGACTAGCGGGTCCTACAATGAGCAGTTCTTC
CASSLMTSGSYNEQFF
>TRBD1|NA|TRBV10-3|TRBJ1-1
TGTGCCGCCCACAGGGGCCAAATGAACACTGAAGCTTTCTTT
CAAHRGQMNTEAFF
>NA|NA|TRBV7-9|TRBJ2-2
TGTGCCAGCAGCTCGACTACTGGGACCGGGGAGCTGTTTTTT
CASSSTTGTGELFF
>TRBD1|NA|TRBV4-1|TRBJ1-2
TGCGCCAGCAGCCAAGGGGGCTGGACAGGGGCCCGGGGCTACACCTTC
CASSQGGWTGARGYTF
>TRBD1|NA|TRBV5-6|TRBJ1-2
TGTGCCAGCAGCCCGTGGACAGGGGGGAACTATGGCTACACCTTC
CASSPWTGGNYGYTF
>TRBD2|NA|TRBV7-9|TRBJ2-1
TGTGCCAGCAGCTTACTAGCGGGGTCGGGGAATGAGCAGTTCTTC
CASSLLAGSGNEQFF
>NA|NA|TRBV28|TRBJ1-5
TGTGCCAGCAGTTTATTCAACAGGGGCAATCAGCCCCAGCATTTT
CASSLFNRGNQPQHF
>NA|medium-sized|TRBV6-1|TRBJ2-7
TGTGCCAGTAACCTGGGCCCCTACGAGCAGTACTTC
CASNLGPYEQYF
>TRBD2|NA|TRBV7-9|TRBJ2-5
TGTGCCAGCAGGACTAGCGGGGGGTACCAAGAGACCCAGTACTTC
CASRTSGGYQETQYF
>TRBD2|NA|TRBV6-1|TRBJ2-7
TGTGCCAGCAGTGGGCCTTGGACTAGCGGGGCCCTTGATGAGCAGTACTTC
CASSGPWTSGALDEQYF
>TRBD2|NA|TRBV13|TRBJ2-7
TGTGCCAGCAGCTCATCTAGCGGGGGGAGGGAGCAGTACTTC
CASSSSSGGREQYF
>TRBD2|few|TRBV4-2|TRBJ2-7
TGTGCCAGCAGCCAAGAGGCTAGCGGGGGCTCCTACGAGCAGTACTTC
CASSQEASGGSYEQYF
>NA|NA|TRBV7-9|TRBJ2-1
TGTGCCAGCAGCTTAACATTCTACAATGAGCAGTTCTTC
CASSLTFYNEQFF
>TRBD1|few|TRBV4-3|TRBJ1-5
TGCGCCAGCAGCCAAACAGGGGAAGGGGGCAATCAGCCCCAGCATTTT
CASSQTGEGGNQPQHF
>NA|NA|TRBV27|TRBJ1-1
TGTGCCAGCAGTTGGACGGGGGGCCACACTGAAGCTTTCTTT
CASSWTGGHTEAFF
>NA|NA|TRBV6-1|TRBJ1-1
TGTGCCAGCAGTGAAAAATGGGAAGGGGTAGCTGAAGCTTTCTTT
CASSEKWEGVAEAFF
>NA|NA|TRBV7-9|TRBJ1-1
TGTGCCAGCAGCCAGGACAGCATGAACACTGAAGCTTTCTTT
CASSQDSMNTEAFF